Listed here are 20 T cell receptor beta chains from one sample, sequenced in a study of blood T cell repertoires in COVID-19. Assay used: immunoSEQ multiplex PCR; TCRdb lists only in-frame clones, some missing. This sample yields 30,000 to 40,000 clones, of which approximately 86% are seen a single time; under 5% belongs to the top ten. The sequencing sample was made of peripheral blood. The receptors come from a man in his fifties with active COVID-19.

V is TRBV14 and J is TRBJ1-4; D ambiguous. Trimming stripped 4 bases from V and 8 bases from J, with 11 bases between. CDR3 length: 13 amino acids. Germline lookup yields CDR1 SGHDN and CDR2 FVKESK. CDR3 DNA: TGTGCCAGCAGCCCTAGGACGGGGGAAAAACTGTTTTTT. Protein: CASSPRTGEKLFF.

The DNA of the CDR3 is TGTGCCAGCAGCCGCGAGGGACTAGCATCCTACGAGCAGTACTTC. This gives the protein CASSREGLASYEQYF. The chain employs TRBV7-2 and TRBJ2-7; the match to TRBD2 covers 9 bases. From germline, CDR1 is SGHTA and CDR2 FQGNSA. The CDR3 is 15 amino acids. Losses at the gene ends were 5 bases for V and 1 base for J; bases not matched to a gene: 6. Filled out from reference TRBV7-2 and TRBJ2-7, the complete variable domain reads GAGVSQSPSNKVTEKGKDVELRCDPISGHTALYWYRQSLGQGLEFLIYFQGNSAPDKSGLPSDRFSAERTGGSVSTLTIQRTQQEDSAVYLCASSREGLASYEQYFGPGTRLTVT.

This chain connects TRBV6-6 to TRBJ2-1; a weak D match, TRBD1 (6 bases). The CDR3 is 12 amino acids. In germline, CDR1 is MNHNY, CDR2 SVGAGI (reference sequence). Trimming removed 6 bases at V and 12 bases at J, with 15 bases between. This chain's CDR3 is CASSSAGDRQFF. As DNA, the CDR3 is TGTGCCAGCAGCTCAGCAGGGGATCGGCAGTTCTTC.

J is TRBJ1-5 and V is TRBV7-9, with a possible D match to TRBD1 (6 bases). Germline-derived CDR1 and CDR2 are SEHNR and FQNEAQ (reference sequence). Trimming cost V 1 base and J 6 bases, with 22 bases left between them. This CDR3 region has 18 residues. This chain's CDR3 is CASSLEQGYFPRAQPQHF. The CDR3, as DNA: TGTGCCAGCAGCTTAGAACAGGGCTACTTCCCCCGCGCTCAGCCCCAGCATTTT.

This chain's CDR3 is CASSLELAGGSHEQYF. In nucleotides, the CDR3 is TGTGCCAGCAGCTTGGAACTAGCGGGGGGGAGCCACGAGCAGTACTTC. The chain is built from TRBV5-8 and TRBJ2-7; 13 bases are a match to TRBD2. V was clipped by 0 bases and J by 5 bases; unmatched bases: 5. Germline CDR1 reads SGHTS; CDR2 reads YDEGEE. The CDR3 covers 16 residues.

The chain joins TRBV11-2 to TRBJ2-3, with D perhaps TRBD2 (7 bases). Trimming stripped 7 bases from V and 4 bases from J, with 24 bases between. Germline CDR1 SGHAT, CDR2 FQNNGV. This CDR3 has 17 amino acids. As DNA, the CDR3 is TGTGCCAGCACCCAATCGACCGTAGGGGGGGGGTCAGATACGCAGTATTTT. Protein: CASTQSTVGGGSDTQYF.

J is TRBJ1-2 and V is TRBV9; TRBD1 aligns across 7 bases. Germline CDR1 reads SGDLS; CDR2 reads YYNGEE. The ends lost 3 bases at V and 4 bases at J; junction bases unmatched: 9. The CDR3 runs to 15 residues. DNA of the CDR3: TGTGCCAGCAGCGCACGGGACAGCCAGGCCTATGGCTACACCTTC. Amino acids: CASSARDSQAYGYTF. The full variable domain, with the rest looked up from reference TRBV9 and TRBJ1-2, is DSGVTQTPKHLITATGQRVTLRCSPRSGDLSVYWYQQSLDQGLQFLIQYYNGEERAKGNILERFSAQQFPDLHSELNLSSLELGDSALYFCASSARDSQAYGYTFGSGTRLTVV.

The chain combines TRBV6-2 or TRBV6-3 with TRBJ2-1; the match to TRBD2 covers 15 bases. The length of the CDR3 is 18 residues. Germline V CDR1 and CDR2: MNHEY, SVGEGT. The V gene end was trimmed by 5 bases and the J gene end by 8 bases; junction bases not matched to a gene: 13. In DNA, the CDR3 is TGTGCCAGCAGTCGCGGACTAGCGGGGGGGCCCTCAGTCTATGAGCAGTTCTTC. Translated: CASSRGLAGGPSVYEQFF.

The V call is TRBV15, the J call TRBJ1-2; possible D gene TRBD1, 6 bases. V shed 0 bases and J shed 6 bases, with 14 bases lying between them. From germline, CDR1 is LNHNV and CDR2 YYDKDF (reference sequence). The CDR3 covers 15 residues. The CDR3 DNA reads as TGTGCCACCAGCAGAGATTTGGGGACAACTGATGGCTACACCTTC. Amino acids: CATSRDLGTTDGYTF.

V and J are TRBV10-1 and TRBJ2-3; D is perhaps TRBD2 (5 bases). V lost 5 bases and J 3 bases, leaving 9 bases between the germline ends. Germline V gene lookup returns CDR1 WNHNN and CDR2 SYGVQD (reference sequence). The CDR3 consists of 13 residues. In nucleotides, the CDR3 is TGCGCCAGCAGTTCCCGGGGAACAGATACGCAGTATTTT. It specifies CASSSRGTDTQYF.

This clone appeared a single time. The chain links TRBV9 to TRBJ2-5, with D uncertain. V was clipped by 0 bases and J by 5 bases, with 8 bases between them. The CDR3 loop spans 13 amino acids. Germline-derived CDR1 and CDR2 are SGDLS and YYNGEE. DNA for the CDR3: TGTGCCAGCAGCGTAGACTTGGGCGAGACCCAGTACTTC. Its translation: CASSVDLGETQYF.

This chain connects TRBV5-1 to TRBJ1-1; TRBD1 agrees at 8 bases. The CDR3 runs to 16 residues. The trim removed 3 bases at V and 1 base at J, leaving 8 bases unmatched. CDR1 is SGHRS and CDR2 is YFSETQ in the germline V gene. The CDR3 loop reads CASSWGQVDRNTEAFF. The CDR3, as DNA: TGCGCCAGCAGCTGGGGACAGGTAGACCGGAACACTGAAGCTTTCTTT.

The rearrangement joins TRBV27 to TRBJ2-1; 7 nucleotides match TRBD1. Germline trimming cut 0 bases from V and 1 base from J; bases unmatched to any gene: 9. This CDR3 contains 18 residues. Per germline, CDR1 MNHEY and CDR2 SMNVEV (reference sequence). CDR3 nucleotide sequence: TGTGCCAGCAGTTTATCTCTCGGCAGGGGGTTTTCCTACAATGAGCAGTTCTTC. Its translation: CASSLSLGRGFSYNEQFF.

This clone was seen just once. V gene TRBV21-1 combines with J gene TRBJ1-5; the D call TRBD1 from the table was never checked on the DNA. TRBV21-1 is a recognized pseudogene. CDR3 size: 13 residues. The DNA for the CDR3 is TGTGCCAGCAGGGACAGAAGCAATCAGCCCCAGCATTTT. It specifies CASRDRSNQPQHF.

V usage is TRBV10-1 and J usage is TRBJ2-7; 7 bases line up with TRBD2. Unmatched junction bases numbered 4, after V lost 0 bases and J lost 5 bases. There are 14 residues in the CDR3. Germline values: CDR1 WNHNN, CDR2 SYGVQD (reference sequence). The CDR3 protein is CASSESGGSHEQYF. DNA for the CDR3: TGCGCCAGCAGTGAGTCGGGGGGGTCTCACGAGCAGTACTTC.

This clone occurred a few times. This rearrangement joins TRBV19 to TRBJ1-1; tentative D call: TRBD1 (5 bases). The CDR3 totals 14 residues. The V gene's germline CDR1 is LNHDA and CDR2 SQIVND (reference sequence). V shed 7 bases and J shed 4 bases, with 16 bases lying between them. This chain's CDR3 is CASTRGGDPTEAFF. The CDR3 region has the DNA TGTGCCAGTACCCGCGGAGGGGATCCCACTGAAGCTTTCTTT.

Sample share makes this clone medium-sized. The CDR3 DNA is TGTGCCAGCAGCAACACCGGGACAGCGAACACCGGGGAGCTGTTTTTT. Encoded protein: CASSNTGTANTGELFF. This chain connects TRBV13 to TRBJ2-2, with 7 bases that match TRBD1. The junction had 6 bases not matched to a gene; V was cut back by 5 bases and J by 0 bases. CDR1 and CDR2 (germline): PRHDT, FYEKMQ (reference sequence). The length of the CDR3 is 16 residues.

This clone was observed a single time. The CDR3 nucleotides read TGTGCCAGCAGCCCTCGGAAGGGGGGGGGCCCCAGTGAGCAGTTCTTC. Translating gives CASSPRKGGGPSEQFF. The V call is TRBV7-9, the J call TRBJ2-1, with D possibly being TRBD2 (7 bases). Per germline, CDR1 SEHNR and CDR2 FQNEAQ (reference sequence). V lost 5 bases and J lost 9, with 23 bases in between. The CDR3 loop spans 16 amino acids. The full variable domain, completed using reference TRBV7-9 and TRBJ2-1, is DTGVSQNPRHKITKRGQNVTFRCDPISEHNRLYWYRQTLGQGPEFLTYFQNEAQLEKSRLLSDRFSAERPKGSFSTLEIQRTEQGDSAMYLCASSPRKGGGPSEQFFGPGTRLTVL.

The J gene is TRBJ2-7, the V gene TRBV9; D not resolved. This CDR3 comprises 14 residues. CDR1 SGDLS and CDR2 YYNGEE come from the germline V gene. V lost 0 bases and J 3 bases, leaving 10 bases between the germline ends. CDR3 DNA: TGTGCCAGCAGCGTAGGGTACAGTTACTACGAGCAGTACTTC. Amino acid sequence: CASSVGYSYYEQYF.

This rearrangement joins TRBV4-1 to TRBJ2-2; tentatively, D is TRBD2 (6 bases). This CDR3 is built from 19 residues. Germline V gene sequence: CDR1 MGHRA, CDR2 YSYEKL. Trimming pared 0 bases from V and 4 bases from J, leaving 21 bases between. In DNA, the CDR3 is TGCGCCAGCAGCCAAGATCTCCAACCCTTAGTGGGGGGCACCGGGGAGCTGTTTTTT. Translation: CASSQDLQPLVGGTGELFF.